This T cell receptor beta chain was recovered during a study of T-cell memory formation after mild COVID-19. It was 5'RACE with constant-segment primers that produced the TCR alpha and TCR beta cDNA libraries, which carried sample barcodes and UMIs. Each CDR3 protein gets one entry after TCRdb re-called the 5' RACE reads with MiXCR. Here the sample spans approximately 560,000 distinct CDR3 sequences, around 16% being singletons. Study-level findings and limits: Clones contracting day 15 to 85 were balanced CD4/CD8; later expanders leaned CD4+. Mainly CM and EM harbored the contracting CD4+ clones; mainly EMRA harbored the CD8+ ones.

Concerning this clonotype itself: The antigen remains undetermined.

The sequencing sample was made of PBMCs or a T cell subset sorted from them (not recorded which). The source of this sequence is an adult woman who had mild COVID-19 (a few samples of this study predate the infection). Cell type and time point are not known.

CDR3 amino acids: CASSYRLISDYNEQFF. The CDR3 nucleotides read TGTGCCAGCAGTTATCGTCTGATATCAGACTACAATGAGCAGTTCTTC. The rearrangement joins TRBV12-3 or TRBV12-4 to TRBJ2-1; D gene uncertain. This CDR3 contains 16 residues. V lost 4 bases and J lost 3, with 16 bases in between.